The present TCR beta chain was sequenced within a study of T cell responses to AZD1222 COVID-19 vaccine. The CDR3 is made up of 13 amino acids. Germline trimming cut 6 bases from V and 2 bases from J; bases unmatched to any gene: 2. The germline V gene has CDR1 SNHLY and CDR2 FYNNEI. This table comes from immunoSEQ multiplex PCR, and its TCRdb copy is limited to in-frame clones, with some not included. The table records about 120,000 clones, 70% to 90% of them present only once. About this clone: The same CDR3 is also encoded by other DNA sequences in this sample.

V and J are TRBV2 and TRBJ2-3, with 7 bases aligning to TRBD2. The material was peripheral blood, obtained on day 0 of AZD1222 vaccination. This sequence originates from an adult in good health. CDR3 DNA: TGTGCCAGCAGCCGGGACTACACAGATACGCAGTATTTT. Protein product: CASSRDYTDTQYF.